This entry concerns a single TCR beta chain. This entry is derived from a study of blood T cell repertoires in COVID-19. Profiled with immunoSEQ multiplex PCR; TCRdb holds only in-frame clones, not every one. The data show about 200,000 clones, with 84% seen just once and around 13% held by the top ten. The material sequenced was peripheral blood. The TCR originated in a human donor in a cohort sampled during active COVID-19.

CDR3 sequence: CASKYQGTGGWELFF. The CDR3 nucleotides read TGTGCCAGCAAATATCAAGGGACAGGGGGCTGGGAGCTGTTTTTT. The rearrangement links TRBV6-5 to TRBJ2-2; 12 bases match TRBD1. The CDR3 contains 15 residues. With V trimmed by 7 bases and J by 9 bases, 9 bases remained unmatched. Germline V gives CDR1 MNHEY, CDR2 SVGAGI.